This T cell receptor beta chain stems from a study of cytomegalovirus exposure and HLA in healthy donors. Findings and caveats of the study: The tendency of first-cohort TCR clusters to co-occur in the approximately 120 validation repertoires was identified by a subsequent analysis. The listing of some 170 TCR beta chains classed them as cytomegalovirus-associated. Per published reports, the classifier diagnosed cytomegalovirus status with high specificity and sensitivity. Specific recognition of CMV antigens was confirmed in vitro for three chains (all CMV-associated).

Repertoires were generated with immunoSEQ multiplex PCR, while TCRdb's copy carries only in-frame clones and drops some. The top ten hold about 5.2% of the sample, which has 60,000 to 70,000 clones, more than 85% seen once. About this clone itself: As yet, its antigen is unknown.

The V gene lost 3 bases and the J gene lost 0 bases, with 33 bases spanning the gap. Germline V lookup: CDR1 KGHSH, CDR2 LQKENI. This CDR3 has 24 amino acids. The sequenced sample was PBMCs. The receptor was isolated from a man younger than 35 in good health and CMV-seropositive. J is TRBJ2-6 and V is TRBV18; D perhaps matches TRBD2 (5 bases). In DNA form, the CDR3 reads TGTGCCAGCTCACCGTTTGGCCAGCACCTTCCCGGGAACCCATTCCTCTCTGGGGCCAACGTCCTGACTTTC. Residues: CASSPFGQHLPGNPFLSGANVLTF.